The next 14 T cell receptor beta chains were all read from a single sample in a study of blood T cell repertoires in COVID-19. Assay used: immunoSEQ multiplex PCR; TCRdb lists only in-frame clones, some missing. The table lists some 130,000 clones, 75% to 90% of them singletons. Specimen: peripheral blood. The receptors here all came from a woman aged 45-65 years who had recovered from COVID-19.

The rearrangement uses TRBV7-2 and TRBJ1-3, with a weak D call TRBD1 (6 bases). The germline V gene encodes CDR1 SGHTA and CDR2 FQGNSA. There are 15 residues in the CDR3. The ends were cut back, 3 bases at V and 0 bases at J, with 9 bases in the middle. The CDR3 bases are TGTGCCAGCAGCTTCCAGGGGAGCTCTGGAAACACCATATATTTT. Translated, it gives CASSFQGSSGNTIYF.

The CDR3 region has the DNA TGTGCCAGCAGCGGAACGGACAGGTTAAGGTCCTACGAGCAGTACTTC. It specifies CASSGTDRLRSYEQYF. The chain uses TRBV7-8 and TRBJ2-7; the match to TRBD1 covers 7 bases. V trimming: 5 bases; J trimming: 1 base; junction bases outside the gene matches: 11. The CDR3 covers 16 residues. Per germline, CDR1 SGHVS and CDR2 FQNEAQ.

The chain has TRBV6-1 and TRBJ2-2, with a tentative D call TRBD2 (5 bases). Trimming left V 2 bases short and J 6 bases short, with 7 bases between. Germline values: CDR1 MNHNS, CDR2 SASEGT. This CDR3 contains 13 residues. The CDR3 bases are TGTGCCAGCAGTGAATCCGGGGCCGGGGAGCTGTTTTTT. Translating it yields CASSESGAGELFF.

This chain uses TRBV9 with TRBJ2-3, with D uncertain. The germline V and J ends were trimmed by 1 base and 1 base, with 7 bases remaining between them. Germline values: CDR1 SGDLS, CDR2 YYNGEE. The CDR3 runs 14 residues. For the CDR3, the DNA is TGTGCCAGCAGCGTAAGTACAGGCACAGATACGCAGTATTTT. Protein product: CASSVSTGTDTQYF.

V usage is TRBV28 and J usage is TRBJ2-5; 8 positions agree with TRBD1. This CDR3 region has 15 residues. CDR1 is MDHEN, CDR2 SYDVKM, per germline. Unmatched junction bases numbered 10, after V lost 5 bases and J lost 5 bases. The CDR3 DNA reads TGTGCCAGCAGTCGTACGGACAGGGATGGGGAGACCCAGTACTTC. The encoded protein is CASSRTDRDGETQYF.

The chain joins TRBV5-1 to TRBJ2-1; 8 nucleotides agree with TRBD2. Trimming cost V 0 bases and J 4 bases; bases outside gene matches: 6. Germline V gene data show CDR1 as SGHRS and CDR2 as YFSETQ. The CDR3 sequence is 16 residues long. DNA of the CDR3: TGCGCCAGCAGCTTGGGGCGGGAGGTTCAGTACAATGAGCAGTTCTTC. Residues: CASSLGREVQYNEQFF.

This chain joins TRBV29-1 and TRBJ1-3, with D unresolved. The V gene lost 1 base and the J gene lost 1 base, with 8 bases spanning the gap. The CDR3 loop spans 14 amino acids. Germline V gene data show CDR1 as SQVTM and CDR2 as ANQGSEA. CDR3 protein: CSVEAGGSGNTIYF. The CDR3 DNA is TGCAGCGTTGAAGCCGGCGGGTCTGGAAACACCATATATTTT.

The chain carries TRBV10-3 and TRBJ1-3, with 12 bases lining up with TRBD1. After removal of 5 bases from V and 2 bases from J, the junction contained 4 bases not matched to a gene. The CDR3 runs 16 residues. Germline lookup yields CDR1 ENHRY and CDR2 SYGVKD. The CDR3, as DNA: TGTGCCATCAGTAAGGGACAGGGGGCCACTGGAAACACCATATATTTT. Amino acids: CAISKGQGATGNTIYF.

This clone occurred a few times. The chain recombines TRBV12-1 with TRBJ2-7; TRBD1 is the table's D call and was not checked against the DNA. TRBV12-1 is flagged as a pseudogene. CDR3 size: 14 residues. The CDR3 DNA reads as TGTGCCAGCAGCTTAGCAGGGCAGTCCTACGAGCAGTACTTC. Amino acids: CASSLAGQSYEQYF.

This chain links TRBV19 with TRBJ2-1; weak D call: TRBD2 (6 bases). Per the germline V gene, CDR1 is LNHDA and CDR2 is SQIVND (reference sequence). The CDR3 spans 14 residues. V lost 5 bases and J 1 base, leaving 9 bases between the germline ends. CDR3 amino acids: CASSGDFSYNEQFF. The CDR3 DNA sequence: TGTGCCAGTAGTGGGGACTTTTCCTACAATGAGCAGTTCTTC.

CDR3 DNA sequence: TGTGCCAGCAGTTTGGGGCCGGACTATGGCTACACCTTC. It translates to CASSLGPDYGYTF. V gene TRBV2 combines with J gene TRBJ1-2; D is perhaps TRBD1 (5 bases). Trimming shortened V by 5 bases and J by 3 bases, and 10 bases separated the two germline ends. This CDR3 comprises 13 residues. Germline assignment: CDR1 SNHLY and CDR2 FYNNEI.

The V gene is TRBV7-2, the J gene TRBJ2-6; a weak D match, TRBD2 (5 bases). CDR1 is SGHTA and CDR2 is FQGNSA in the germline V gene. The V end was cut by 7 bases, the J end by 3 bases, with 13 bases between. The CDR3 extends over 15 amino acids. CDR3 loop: CASTKAEGGANVLTF. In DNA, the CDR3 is TGTGCCAGCACGAAGGCCGAGGGTGGGGCCAACGTCCTGACTTTC.

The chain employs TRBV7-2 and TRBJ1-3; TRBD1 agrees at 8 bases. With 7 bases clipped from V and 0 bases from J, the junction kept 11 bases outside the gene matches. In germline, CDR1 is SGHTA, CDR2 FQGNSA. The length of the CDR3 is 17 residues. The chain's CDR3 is CASTVTGETSSGNTIYF. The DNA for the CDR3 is TGTGCCAGCACCGTGACAGGGGAAACGAGCTCTGGAAACACCATATATTTT.

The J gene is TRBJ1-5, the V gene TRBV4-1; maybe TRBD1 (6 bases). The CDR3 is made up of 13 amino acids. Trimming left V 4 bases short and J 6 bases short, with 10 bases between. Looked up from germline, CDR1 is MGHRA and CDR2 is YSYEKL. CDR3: CASSRTQGQPQHF. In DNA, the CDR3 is TGCGCCAGCAGCCGCACACAGGGTCAGCCCCAGCATTTT.